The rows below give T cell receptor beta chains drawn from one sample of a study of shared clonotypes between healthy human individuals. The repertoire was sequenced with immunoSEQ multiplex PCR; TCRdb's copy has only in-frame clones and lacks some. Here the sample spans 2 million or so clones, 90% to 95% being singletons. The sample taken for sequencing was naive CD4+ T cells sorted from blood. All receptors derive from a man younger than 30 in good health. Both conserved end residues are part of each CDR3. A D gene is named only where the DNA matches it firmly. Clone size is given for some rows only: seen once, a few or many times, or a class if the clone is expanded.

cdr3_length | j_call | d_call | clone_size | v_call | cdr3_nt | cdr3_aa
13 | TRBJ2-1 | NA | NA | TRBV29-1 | TGCAGCGTTGAAAGGACACCTAACAATGAGCAGTTCTTC | CSVERTPNNEQFF
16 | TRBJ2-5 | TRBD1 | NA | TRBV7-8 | TGTGCCAGCAGCTTAGCCCTCGGACAGGTGGAAGAGACCCAGTACTTC | CASSLALGQVEETQYF
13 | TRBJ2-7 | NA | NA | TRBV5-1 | TGCGCCAGCAGCGTAGCCTCACAATACGAGCAGTACTTC | CASSVASQYEQYF
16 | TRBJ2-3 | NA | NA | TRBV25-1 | TGTGCCAGCAGTGAATATATCCTGGGAGTTGCAGATACGCAGTATTTT | CASSEYILGVADTQYF
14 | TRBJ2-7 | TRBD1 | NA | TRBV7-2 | TGTGCCAGCAGTTTGAACAGGGGGCTGGGCGAGCAGTACTTC | CASSLNRGLGEQYF
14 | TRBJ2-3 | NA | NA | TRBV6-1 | TGTGCCAGCAGGATTGCCATATTCACAGATACGCAGTATTTT | CASRIAIFTDTQYF
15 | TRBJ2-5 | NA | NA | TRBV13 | TGTGCCAGCAGCTTGGGCACCCAGAAGAAAGAGACCCAGTACTTC | CASSLGTQKKETQYF
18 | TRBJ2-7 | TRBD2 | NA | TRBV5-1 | TGCGCCAGCAGCTGGGGACTAGCGGGAGTTACCCTCACCTACGAGCAGTACTTC | CASSWGLAGVTLTYEQYF
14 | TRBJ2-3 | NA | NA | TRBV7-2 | TGTGCCAGCAGCTTAATGGGCGCAACGCTTACGCAGTATTTT | CASSLMGATLTQYF
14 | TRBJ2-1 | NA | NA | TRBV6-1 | TGTGCCAGCACCCGGGACGGACTTTACAATGAGCAGTTCTTC | CASTRDGLYNEQFF
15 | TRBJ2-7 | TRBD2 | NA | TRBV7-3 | TGTGCCAGCAGCCTTAGCGGGGGGCTAACCTACGAGCAGTACTTC | CASSLSGGLTYEQYF
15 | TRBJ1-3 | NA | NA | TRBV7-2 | TGTGCCAGCAGTTCCTCCCGGGGTTCTGGAAACACCATATATTTT | CASSSSRGSGNTIYF
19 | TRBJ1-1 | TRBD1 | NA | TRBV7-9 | TGTGCCAGCAGCTTTTATGTCTTGGGACAGGGTAGTGGCGACACTGAAGCTTTCTTT | CASSFYVLGQGSGDTEAFF
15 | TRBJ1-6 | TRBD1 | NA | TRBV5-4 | TGTGCCAGCAGCTTGGCGGGACAGTGGAATTCACCCCTCCACTTT | CASSLAGQWNSPLHF
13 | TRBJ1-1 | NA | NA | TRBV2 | TGTGCCAGCCGACGTGAGCGCCCAAGTGAAGCTTTCTTT | CASRRERPSEAFF
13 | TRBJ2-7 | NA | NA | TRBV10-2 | TGCGCCAGCAGCGTTACGGAGGGGGGTGGGCAGTACTTC | CASSVTEGGGQYF
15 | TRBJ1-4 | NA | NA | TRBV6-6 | TGTGCCAGCAGCTTTTCCAGGGTGGCTAATGAAAAACTGTTTTTT | CASSFSRVANEKLFF
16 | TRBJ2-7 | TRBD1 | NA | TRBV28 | TGTGCCAGCAGTCCTTGGACAGGGGAAGACTCCTACGAGCAGTACTTC | CASSPWTGEDSYEQYF
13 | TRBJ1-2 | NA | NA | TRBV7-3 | TGTGCCAGCAGCGCGGACCTAAACTATGGCTACACCTTC | CASSADLNYGYTF
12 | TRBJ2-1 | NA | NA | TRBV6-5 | TGTGCCAGCAGTCAAGACACAGGGGAGCAGTTCTTC | CASSQDTGEQFF
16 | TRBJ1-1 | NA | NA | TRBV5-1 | TGCGCCAGCAGCCCGGGTTGGGGCCAGAGGGACACTGAAGCTTTCTTT | CASSPGWGQRDTEAFF
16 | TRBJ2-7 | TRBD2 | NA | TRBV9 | TGTGCCAGCAGCGACCTTGGGGGGACTAGCCCCAACGAGCAGTACTTC | CASSDLGGTSPNEQYF
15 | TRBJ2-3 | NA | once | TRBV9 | TGTGCCAGCAGCGTAGAGGGCAGGGTCACAGATACGCAGTATTTT | CASSVEGRVTDTQYF
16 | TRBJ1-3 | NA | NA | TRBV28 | TGTGCCAGCACCTCTGATGGGGAGGCTAGGGGAAACACCATATATTTT | CASTSDGEARGNTIYF
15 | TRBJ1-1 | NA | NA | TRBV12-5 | TGTGCTAGTGGTTTGGTAGTGGGACCCTACACTGAAGCTTTCTTT | CASGLVVGPYTEAFF
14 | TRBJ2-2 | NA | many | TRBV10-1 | TGCGCCAGCAGTGACCCCACCCTCACCGGGGAGCTGTTTTTT | CASSDPTLTGELFF
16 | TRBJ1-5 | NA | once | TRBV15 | TGTGCCACCAGCAGAGGCGGTGGTAGGGTCCCTCAGCCCCAGCATTTT | CATSRGGGRVPQPQHF
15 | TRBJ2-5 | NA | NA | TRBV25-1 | TGTGCCAGCAGTGAGGTAGGGGACCGGACGGGGGCCCAGTACTTC | CASSEVGDRTGAQYF
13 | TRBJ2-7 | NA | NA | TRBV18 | TGTGCCAGCTCACCAAGTCCATCCTACGAGCAGTACTTC | CASSPSPSYEQYF
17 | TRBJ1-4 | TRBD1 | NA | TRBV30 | TGTGCCTGGAGTGTAATGGGACAGGGGGCGGTTGGTGAAAAACTGTTTTTT | CAWSVMGQGAVGEKLFF
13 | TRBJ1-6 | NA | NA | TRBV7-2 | TGTGCCAGCTCTCAGGGATGGAATTCACCCCTCCACTTT | CASSQGWNSPLHF
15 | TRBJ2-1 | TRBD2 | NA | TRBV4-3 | TGCGCCAGCAGTGGTACTAGCGGGAAATACAATGAGCAGTTCTTC | CASSGTSGKYNEQFF
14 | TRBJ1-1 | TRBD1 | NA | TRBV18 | TGTGCCAGCTCACCTAAGGGACAGGGGGTCGAAGCTTTCTTT | CASSPKGQGVEAFF
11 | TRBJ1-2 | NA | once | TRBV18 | TGTGCCAGCTCACGAAACTATGGCTACACCTTC | CASSRNYGYTF
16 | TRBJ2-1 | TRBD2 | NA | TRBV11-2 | TGTGCCAGCAGCTTACCTCCGGGACTAGGGCCCAATGAGCAGTTCTTC | CASSLPPGLGPNEQFF
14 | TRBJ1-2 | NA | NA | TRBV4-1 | TGCGCCAGCAGCCAAGTCCCTCTCGGAGTTGGCTACACCTTC | CASSQVPLGVGYTF
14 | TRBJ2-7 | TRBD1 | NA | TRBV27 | TGTGCCAGCAGTCGGACAGGGGGCTTCTACGAGCAGTACTTC | CASSRTGGFYEQYF
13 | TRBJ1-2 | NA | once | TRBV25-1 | TGTGCCAGCAGTGTATACAGTAACTATGGCTACACCTTC | CASSVYSNYGYTF
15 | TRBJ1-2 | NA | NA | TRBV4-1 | TGCGCCAGCAGCCAAGATCGCCAGGGGTGGGGTGGCTACACCTTC | CASSQDRQGWGGYTF
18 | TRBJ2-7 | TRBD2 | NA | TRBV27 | TGTGCCAGCAGTTTATTAGCGGGCCCCGCCCTTCTATCCTACGAGCAGTACTTC | CASSLLAGPALLSYEQYF
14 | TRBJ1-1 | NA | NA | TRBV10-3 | TGTGCCATCAGGGCCGACAGGATGGGCACTGAAGCTTTCTTT | CAIRADRMGTEAFF
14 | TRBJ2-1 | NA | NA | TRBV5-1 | TGCGCCAGCAGCTTCCAAACAGGGTCCAATGAGCAGTTCTTC | CASSFQTGSNEQFF
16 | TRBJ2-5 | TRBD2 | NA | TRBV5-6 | TGTGCCAGCAGCTTAGGCGGGGGGATAGACCAAGAGACCCAGTACTTC | CASSLGGGIDQETQYF
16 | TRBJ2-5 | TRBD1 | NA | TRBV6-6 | TGTGCCAGCAGTCCCCGTTCGACAGGGGGGAAAGAGACCCAGTACTTC | CASSPRSTGGKETQYF
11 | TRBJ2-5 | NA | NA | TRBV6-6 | TGTGCCAGCAGACGGATGGAGACCCAGTACTTC | CASRRMETQYF
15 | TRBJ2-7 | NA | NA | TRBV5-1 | TGCGCCAGCAGCTTCCGTTGGGGAAGCTCCTACGAGCAGTACTTC | CASSFRWGSSYEQYF
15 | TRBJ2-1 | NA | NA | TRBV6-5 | TGTGCCAGCAGCCTATCCGGGACTTCTTACAATGAGCAGTTCTTC | CASSLSGTSYNEQFF
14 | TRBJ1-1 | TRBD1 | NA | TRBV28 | TGTGCCAGCAGAACGGGACAGGCGGGCACTGAAGCTTTCTTT | CASRTGQAGTEAFF
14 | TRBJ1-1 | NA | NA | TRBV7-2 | TGTGCCAGCAGCCCAGTCGGGGGGATCACTGAAGCTTTCTTT | CASSPVGGITEAFF
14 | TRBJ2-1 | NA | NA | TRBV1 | TGCACCAGCAGCCAAGATATTAAGCCCAATGAGCAGTTCTTC | CTSSQDIKPNEQFF
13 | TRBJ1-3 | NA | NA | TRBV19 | TGTGCCAGCCGACATGACTCTGGAAACACCATATATTTT | CASRHDSGNTIYF
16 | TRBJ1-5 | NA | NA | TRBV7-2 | TGTGCCAGCAGCAGCCTAGGGGGGAGTTCAGGTCAGCCCCAGCATTTT | CASSSLGGSSGQPQHF
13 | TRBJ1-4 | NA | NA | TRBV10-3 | TGTGCCATCAGTGACAAGACCCAGGAAAAACTGTTTTTT | CAISDKTQEKLFF
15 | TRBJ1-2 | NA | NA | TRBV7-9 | TGTGCCAGCAGCCCCAAAGTAGGGACAATATATGGCTACACCTTC | CASSPKVGTIYGYTF
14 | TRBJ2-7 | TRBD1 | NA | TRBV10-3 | TGTGCCATCATCAATGACAGGGTCCCCTACGAGCAGTACTTC | CAIINDRVPYEQYF
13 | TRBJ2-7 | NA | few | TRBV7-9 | TGTGCCAGCAGCTTTGACACCCGGGGCGAGCAGTACTTC | CASSFDTRGEQYF